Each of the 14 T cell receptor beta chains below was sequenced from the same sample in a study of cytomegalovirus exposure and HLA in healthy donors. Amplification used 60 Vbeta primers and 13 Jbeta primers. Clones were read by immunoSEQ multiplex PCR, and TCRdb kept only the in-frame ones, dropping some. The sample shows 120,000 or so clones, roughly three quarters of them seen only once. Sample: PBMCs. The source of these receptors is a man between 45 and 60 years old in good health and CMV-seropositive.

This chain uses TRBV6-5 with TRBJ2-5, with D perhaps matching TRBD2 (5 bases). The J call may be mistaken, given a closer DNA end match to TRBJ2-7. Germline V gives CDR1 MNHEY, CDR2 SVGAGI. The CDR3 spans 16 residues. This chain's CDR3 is CASSYSFGVRPYEQYF. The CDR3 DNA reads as TGTGCCAGCAGTTACTCTTTCGGGGTCCGACCCTACGAGCAGTACTTC.

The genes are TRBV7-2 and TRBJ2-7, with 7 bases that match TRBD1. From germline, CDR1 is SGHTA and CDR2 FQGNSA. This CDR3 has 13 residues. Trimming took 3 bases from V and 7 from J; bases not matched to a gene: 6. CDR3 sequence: CASSFRDSHEQYF. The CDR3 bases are TGTGCCAGCAGCTTCCGGGACAGTCATGAGCAGTACTTC.

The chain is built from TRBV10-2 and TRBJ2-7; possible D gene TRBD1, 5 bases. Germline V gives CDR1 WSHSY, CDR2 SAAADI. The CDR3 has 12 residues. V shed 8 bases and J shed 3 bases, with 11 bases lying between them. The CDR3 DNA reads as TGCGCCAGCCAAGGGGATTTCTACGAGCAGTACTTC. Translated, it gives CASQGDFYEQYF.

The chain's CDR3 is CASSWGRNYGYTF. Written as DNA, the CDR3 is TGTGCCAGTTCCTGGGGCAGGAACTATGGCTACACCTTC. The chain joins TRBV19 to TRBJ1-2; the D gene is possibly TRBD1 (5 bases). CDR3 length: 13 amino acids. V dropped 8 bases and J dropped 2 bases, with 12 bases sitting between them. Germline CDR1 is LNHDA and CDR2 is SQIVND (reference sequence).

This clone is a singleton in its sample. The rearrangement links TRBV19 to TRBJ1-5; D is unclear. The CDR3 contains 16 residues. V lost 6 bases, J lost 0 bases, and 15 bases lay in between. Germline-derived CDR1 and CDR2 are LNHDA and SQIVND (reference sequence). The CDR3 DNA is TGTGCCAGTAGCAACCCCCCCGGTTCTAGCAATCAGCCCCAGCATTTT. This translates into CASSNPPGSSNQPQHF.

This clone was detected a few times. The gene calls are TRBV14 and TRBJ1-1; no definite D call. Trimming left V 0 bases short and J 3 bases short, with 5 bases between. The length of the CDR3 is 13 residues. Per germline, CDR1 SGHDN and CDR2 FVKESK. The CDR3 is CASSQDLYTEAFF. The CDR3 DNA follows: TGTGCCAGCAGCCAAGACTTATACACTGAAGCTTTCTTT.

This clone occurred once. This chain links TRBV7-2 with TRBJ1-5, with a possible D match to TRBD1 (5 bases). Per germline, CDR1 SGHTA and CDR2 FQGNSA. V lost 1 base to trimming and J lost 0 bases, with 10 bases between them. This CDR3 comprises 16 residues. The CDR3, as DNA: TGTGCCAGCAGCTTAGGGGCAGGGAATAGCAATCAGCCCCAGCATTTT. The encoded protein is CASSLGAGNSNQPQHF.

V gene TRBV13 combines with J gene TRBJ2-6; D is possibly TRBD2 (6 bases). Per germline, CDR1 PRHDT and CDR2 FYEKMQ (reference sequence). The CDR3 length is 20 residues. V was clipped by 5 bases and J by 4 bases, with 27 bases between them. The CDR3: CASSVDPSGPGEWGANVLTF. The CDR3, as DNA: TGTGCCAGCAGCGTAGACCCCTCAGGACCGGGGGAGTGGGGGGCCAACGTCCTGACTTTC.

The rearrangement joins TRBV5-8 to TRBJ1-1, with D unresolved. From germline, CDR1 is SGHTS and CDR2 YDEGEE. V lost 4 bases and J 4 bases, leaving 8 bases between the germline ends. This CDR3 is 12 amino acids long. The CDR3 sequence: CASSPRPTEAFF. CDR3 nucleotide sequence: TGTGCCAGCAGCCCTAGACCCACTGAAGCTTTCTTT.

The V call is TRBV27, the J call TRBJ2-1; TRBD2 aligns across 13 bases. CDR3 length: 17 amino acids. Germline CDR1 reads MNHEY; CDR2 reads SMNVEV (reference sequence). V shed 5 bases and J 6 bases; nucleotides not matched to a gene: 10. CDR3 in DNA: TGTGCCAGCAGTCCGGCGGCGTGGACTAGCGGGAGCAATGAGCAGTTCTTC. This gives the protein CASSPAAWTSGSNEQFF.

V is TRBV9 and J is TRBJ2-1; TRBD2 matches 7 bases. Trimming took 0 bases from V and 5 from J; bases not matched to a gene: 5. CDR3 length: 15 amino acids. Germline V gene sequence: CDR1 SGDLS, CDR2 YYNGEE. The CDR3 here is CASSVGGGRNNEQFF. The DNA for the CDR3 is TGTGCCAGCAGCGTAGGGGGGGGAAGGAACAATGAGCAGTTCTTC. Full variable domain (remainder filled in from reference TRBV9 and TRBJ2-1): DSGVTQTPKHLITATGQRVTLRCSPRSGDLSVYWYQQSLDQGLQFLIQYYNGEERAKGNILERFSAQQFPDLHSELNLSSLELGDSALYFCASSVGGGRNNEQFFGPGTRLTVL.

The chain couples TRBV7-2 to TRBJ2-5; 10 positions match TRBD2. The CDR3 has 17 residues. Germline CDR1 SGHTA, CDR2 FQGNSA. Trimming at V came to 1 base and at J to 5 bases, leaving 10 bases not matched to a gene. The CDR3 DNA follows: TGTGCCAGCAGCTTAGGGCTCCTAGCGGGGGCCAGGGAGACCCAGTACTTC. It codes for CASSLGLLAGARETQYF.

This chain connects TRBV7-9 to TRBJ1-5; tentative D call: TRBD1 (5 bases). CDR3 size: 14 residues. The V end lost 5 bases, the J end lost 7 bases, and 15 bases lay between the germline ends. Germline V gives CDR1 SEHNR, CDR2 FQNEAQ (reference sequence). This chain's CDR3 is CASSPGGVGQPQHF. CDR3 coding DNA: TGTGCCAGCAGCCCGGGAGGGGTTGGGCAGCCCCAGCATTTT.

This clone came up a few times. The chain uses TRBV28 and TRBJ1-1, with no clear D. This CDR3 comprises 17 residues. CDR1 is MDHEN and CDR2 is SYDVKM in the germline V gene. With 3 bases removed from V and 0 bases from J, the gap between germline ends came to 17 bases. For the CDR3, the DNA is TGTGCCAGCAGTTTTGTGGCCTCCGGGTTTTTGAACACTGAAGCTTTCTTT. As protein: CASSFVASGFLNTEAFF.